The T cell receptor (beta chain) under discussion was sequenced for a study of pediatric ulcerative colitis. Study-level findings and limits: Ulcerative colitis patients shared more blood-rectal clones than controls. Acute severe colitis showed lower rectal diversity from clonal expansions. A couple of patients had blood samples with substantially reduced template counts. Total lymphocyte DNA, not sorted subsets, was the template.

This CDR3 comprises 14 residues. Germline V lookup: CDR1 MDHEN, CDR2 SYDVKM. V shed 6 bases and J 9 bases; nucleotides not matched to a gene: 10. During colonoscopy, one to two rectal pinch biopsies were collected. TCRdb's table, derived via immunoSEQ multiplex PCR, lists solely in-frame clones and lacks some. Of tens of thousands of clones in the sample, 60% to 75% were seen once. For this clone: The antigen remains unidentified.

The sample was gut tissue. The J gene is TRBJ2-7, the V gene TRBV28, with 11 bases fitting TRBD1. The receptor's source is a boy aged 5-17 years with moderate ulcerative colitis. CDR3 sequence (DNA): TGTGCCAGCAGGGGGACAGGGGGAGGGGGAAGGCAGTACTTC. This gives the protein CASRGTGGGGRQYF.